Shown below are 7 T cell receptor beta chains from a single sample sequenced in a study of cytomegalovirus exposure and HLA in healthy donors. PCR involved 60 Vbeta and 13 Jbeta primers. Here immunoSEQ multiplex PCR was the method, and the copy in TCRdb shows in-frame clones only, minus some. The table records 100,000 or so clones, about 81% of them present only once. Sequences were obtained from PBMCs. The receptors derive from a man aged 40-50 years in good health and CMV-seronegative.

The rearrangement links TRBV14 to TRBJ2-1; the match to TRBD2 covers 11 bases. This CDR3 is built from 14 residues. V shed 4 bases, J shed 14 bases, and the junction held 10 bases outside the gene matches. Germline V gene data show CDR1 as SGHDN and CDR2 as FVKESK. CDR3 sequence reads: CASSRVSGGGLKFF. The CDR3 DNA follows: TGTGCCAGCAGCCGGGTTAGCGGGGGGGGTCTAAAGTTCTTC.

The chain couples TRBV7-7 to TRBJ1-1; no firm D call. The germline V gene has CDR1 SSHAT and CDR2 FNYEAQ (reference sequence). Between the trimmed V and J ends, which lost 5 bases and 5 bases, there was a span of 12 bases. The CDR3 covers 13 residues. In DNA, the CDR3 is TGTGCCAGCAGCCTTCAACCGCGAACTGAAGCTTTCTTT. Protein: CASSLQPRTEAFF.

The chain recombines TRBV29-1 with TRBJ2-7; D is possibly TRBD2 (5 bases). Deletions cut 6 bases from V and 4 bases from J, with 13 bases between. The CDR3 totals 12 residues. Germline assignment: CDR1 SQVTM and CDR2 ANQGSEA. The CDR3 nucleotides read TGCAGCGTGGGCTCGGCGGGTTACGAGCAGTACTTC. This sequence encodes CSVGSAGYEQYF.

This chain connects TRBV4-2 to TRBJ2-5; 9 positions agree with TRBD2. The J call may be wrong; the DNA end is better matched by TRBJ2-7. The CDR3 sequence is 16 residues long. Germline CDR1 reads LGHNA; CDR2 reads YNFKEQ. The CDR3 region has the DNA TGTGCCAGCAGCCGAACCAGCGGGGGGATAAAGAACGAGCAGTACTTC. The encoded protein is CASSRTSGGIKNEQYF.

This clone was detected a few times. The chain joins TRBV20-1 to TRBJ1-1; D is ambiguous. The V gene's germline CDR1 is DFQATT and CDR2 SNEGSKA (reference sequence). The CDR3 sequence is 11 residues long. V lost 2 bases and J 4 bases, leaving 5 bases between the germline ends. The CDR3 sequence is CSARFSTEAFF. The CDR3 nucleotides are TGCAGTGCTAGATTCTCCACTGAAGCTTTCTTT.

The chain joins TRBV5-5 to TRBJ1-2; TRBD1 aligns across 8 bases. Germline V gene sequence: CDR1 SGHKS, CDR2 YYEKEE (reference sequence). Unmatched junction bases numbered 15, after V lost 6 bases and J lost 5 bases. The CDR3 loop spans 16 amino acids. The CDR3 region is CASTQGGPFASYGYTF. For the CDR3, the DNA is TGTGCCAGCACACAGGGGGGGCCTTTCGCATCATATGGCTACACCTTC.

The V gene is TRBV7-8, the J gene TRBJ1-1; D gene ambiguous. Germline V lookup: CDR1 SGHVS, CDR2 FQNEAQ. This CDR3 has 13 residues. Trimming took 4 bases from V and 6 from J, leaving 12 bases between them. The CDR3 sequence: CASSSHSLAEAFF. The CDR3 DNA is TGTGCCAGCAGCTCACACAGTTTGGCTGAAGCTTTCTTT.